This T cell receptor (beta chain) emerged from a study of blood T cell repertoires in COVID-19 (TCRdb year 2020). In terms of the full investigation: Collaborator samples came from the United States, Italy and Spain and covered acute and convalescent phases of COVID-19. The prospective study material was composed of cDNA or gDNA derived from T cells, B-cell-depleted T cells, or PBMCs. The dataset comprised deeply sampled blood TCRbeta repertoires from subjects exposed to, actively infected with, or recovered from COVID-19. The repertoires were released in a freely available public database meant as a resource for research on the immune response to SARS-CoV-2. Samples came from the ongoing ImmuneRACE study (first 160 participants) plus 1,254 subjects from 6 global collaborators. A de-identified subject ID, COVID-19 status, age in years and sex were almost always included in the sample metadata. Where available, HLA class I and class II types were taken from metadata supplied by the sample provider and were not determined by assay-based typing. Findings and caveats that apply to the study as a whole: The amount of clinical and demographic metadata varied by source and participant and was provided uncurated.

Turning to this clone: There is no known antigen for this receptor. No much larger clone exists at a distance of one base, and base qualities are not known.

The immunoSEQ Assay, a bias-controlled multiplex PCR, was used to amplify TCRbeta CDR3 regions from genomic DNA. The study's own analysis went as follows. The number of nucleated cells in each sample was estimated from the amplification of reference gene primers within the assay. To quantify the absolute abundance of each unique TCRbeta CDR3 rearrangement, sequence reads were collapsed and filtered. Productive Simpson clonality was computed per sample as the square root of Simpson's diversity index over productive rearrangements. This is the immuneACCESS table as TCRdb keeps it, with only in-frame sequences that have V and J called. A part of the clones is gone; compared with another copy, unresolved V genes explain less than half, and the rest is unexplained. The DNA was the basis for D and trimming; V, J and clone size are from that table. For this sample there are about 24,000 clones; approximately 72% appear just once. The ten biggest clones cover approximately 7% of the sample.

One collaborating source in Seattle enrolled patients during active infection and followed them longitudinally through the course of disease. Each collaborating institution followed its own protocols to collect whole blood in K2EDTA tubes. For TCRbeta analysis, collaborators shipped samples as frozen whole blood, isolated PBMCs, or DNA extracted from either of those sample types. The sequencing sample was made of peripheral blood. This TCR derives from a man aged 50 to 60 with COVID-19, enrolled during active disease.

The nucleotide sequence is given as TGTGCCAGCAGTGAAGCACCGGGGGGGCCTACAGATACGCAGTATTTT. It translates as CASSEAPGGPTDTQYF. Recombination connected TRBV6-1 to TRBJ2-3; TRBD2 lines up with 8 middle nucleotides. The CDR3 starts with the cysteine, ends with the phenylalanine, and has 16 residues. Solely the CDR3 DNA is kept, with 48 bases framed from the first base. CDR1 MNHNS and CDR2 SASEGT are derived from the germline V gene. Trimming removed 0 bases from V and 3 bases from J; the gene matches leave 5 bases unexplained.